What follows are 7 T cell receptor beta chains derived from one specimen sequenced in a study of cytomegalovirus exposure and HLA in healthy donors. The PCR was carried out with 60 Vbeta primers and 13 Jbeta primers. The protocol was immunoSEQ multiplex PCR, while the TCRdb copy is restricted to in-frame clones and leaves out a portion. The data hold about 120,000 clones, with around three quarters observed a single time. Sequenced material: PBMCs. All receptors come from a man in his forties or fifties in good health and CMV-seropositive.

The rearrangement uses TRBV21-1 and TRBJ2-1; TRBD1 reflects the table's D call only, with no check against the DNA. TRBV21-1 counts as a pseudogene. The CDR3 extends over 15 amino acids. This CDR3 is CASSQGRASYNEQFF. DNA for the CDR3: TGTGCCAGCAGCCAGGGCAGGGCCTCCTACAATGAGCAGTTCTTC.

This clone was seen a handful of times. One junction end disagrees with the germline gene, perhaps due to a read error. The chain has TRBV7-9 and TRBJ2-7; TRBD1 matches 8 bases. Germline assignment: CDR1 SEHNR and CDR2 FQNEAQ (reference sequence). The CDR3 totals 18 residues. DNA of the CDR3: TGTTCCAGCAGCCCGAGACTGATGGCAGGGGGCCCTCTGGGGCTTCAGTACTTC. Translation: CSSSPRLMAGGPLGLQYF.

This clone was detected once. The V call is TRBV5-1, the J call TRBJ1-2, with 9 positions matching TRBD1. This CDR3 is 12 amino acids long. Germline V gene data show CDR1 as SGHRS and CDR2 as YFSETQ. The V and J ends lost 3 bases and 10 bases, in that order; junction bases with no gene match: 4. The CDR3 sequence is CASSSTGGDYTF. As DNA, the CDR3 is TGCGCCAGCAGCTCCACAGGGGGCGACTACACCTTC.

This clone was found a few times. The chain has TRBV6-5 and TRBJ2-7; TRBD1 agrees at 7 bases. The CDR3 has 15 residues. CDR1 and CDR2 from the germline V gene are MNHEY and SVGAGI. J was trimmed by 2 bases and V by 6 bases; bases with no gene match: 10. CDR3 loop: CASRPTGVLPYEQYF. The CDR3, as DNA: TGTGCCAGCAGACCTACAGGGGTCTTACCCTACGAGCAGTACTTC.

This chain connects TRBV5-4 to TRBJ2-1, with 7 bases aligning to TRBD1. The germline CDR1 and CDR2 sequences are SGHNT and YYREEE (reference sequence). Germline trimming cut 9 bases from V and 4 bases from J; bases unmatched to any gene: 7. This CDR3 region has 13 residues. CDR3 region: CAIYDREYNEQFF. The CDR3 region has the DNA TGTGCCATATACGACAGGGAATACAATGAGCAGTTCTTC.

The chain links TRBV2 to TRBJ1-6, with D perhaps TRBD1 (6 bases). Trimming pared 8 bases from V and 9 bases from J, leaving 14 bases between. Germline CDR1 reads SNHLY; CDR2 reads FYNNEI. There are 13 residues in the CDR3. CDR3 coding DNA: TGTGCCAGCCGAACCAACAGGGCTTCACCCCTCCACTTT. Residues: CASRTNRASPLHF.

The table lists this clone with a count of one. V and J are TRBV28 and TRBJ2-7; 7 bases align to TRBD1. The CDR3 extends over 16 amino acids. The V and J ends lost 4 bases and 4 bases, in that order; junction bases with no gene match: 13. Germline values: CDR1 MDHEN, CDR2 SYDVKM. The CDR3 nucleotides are TGTGCCAGCAGTTCCATTAATACAGGGGTTCGGTACGAGCAGTACTTC. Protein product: CASSSINTGVRYEQYF.